This TCR beta chain stems from a study of post-analysis software for immune sequencing data. Study observations and caveats: Comparison of patients with controls showed five or six TRBV segments more frequent in patients, TRBV5-6, TRBV5-1 and TRBV20-1 among them.

This clonotype was found a few times. Its antigen is undetermined. This CDR3 contains 14 residues. CDR1 and CDR2 from the germline V gene are WSHSY and SAAADI. V shed 8 bases and J shed 11 bases, with 19 bases lying between them. Researchers reported that TCR beta cDNA libraries carried unique molecular identifiers. TCRdb recomputed calls from the PCR reads with MiXCR, one row per CDR3 protein. The table includes about 430,000 distinct CDR3 sequences, approximately 42% detected once. The receptor was isolated from a girl aged 2-10 years with multiple sclerosis. The chain couples TRBV10-2 to TRBJ1-6; D is undetermined. Sequenced sample: blood. The CDR3 is CASARGLNSPPLHF. DNA for the CDR3: TGCGCCAGCGCCCGCGGACTGAATTCACCACCCCTCCACTTT.